Sequencing of this T cell receptor (beta chain) was carried out in a study of blood T cell repertoires in COVID-19. Study in general: Sites in the United States, Italy and Spain provided acute and convalescent COVID-19 samples.

V was shortened by 7 bases and J by 9 bases, with 10 bases between the two germline ends. The CDR3 totals 11 residues. Germline-derived CDR1 and CDR2 are LNHDA and SQIVND (reference sequence). Authors' processing steps: Amplifying reference gene primers gave estimates of nucleated cell counts. The protocol was immunoSEQ multiplex PCR, while the TCRdb copy is restricted to in-frame clones and leaves out a portion. That table furnishes V, J and clone size, whereas the DNA furnished D and trimming. The sample yields a few hundred thousand clones, approximately 83% seen once. The receptor was isolated from a woman in her 30s who had recovered from COVID-19. The sequenced sample consisted of peripheral blood. The chain is built from TRBV19 and TRBJ2-1, with D hard to call. CDR3 bases: TGTGCCAGTACTTCTTTCGGTGAGCAGTTCTTC. The encoded protein is CASTSFGEQFF. Full variable domain (outside the CDR3, taken from reference TRBV19 and TRBJ2-1): DGGITQSPKYLFRKEGQNVTLSCEQNLNHDAMYWYRQDPGQGLRLIYYSQIVNDFQKGDIAEGYSVSREKKESFPLTVTSAQKNPTAFYLCASTSFGEQFFGPGTRLTVL.